The T cell receptor (beta chain) described here comes from a study of T cell responses to AZD1222 COVID-19 vaccine. The study's findings and limits: Nearly half of spike-specific TCRs reportedly go after variant regions that carry no mutations. Following two doses of AZD1222, Spike-specific TCR breadth and depth rose. With dominance at 160-218 and 743-854, vaccine-associated CD4 TCRs spanned spike. Females made up more of the donors, who were largely white British, and clonal diversity may have come out too low.

To note about this clone: The antigen is undetermined.

Germline V lookup: CDR1 MNHEY, CDR2 SVGAGI. The CDR3 consists of 14 residues. Between the trimmed V and J ends, which lost 7 bases and 7 bases, there was a span of 19 bases. The assay was immunoSEQ multiplex PCR, and TCRdb's table has in-frame clones only and misses some. The repertoire holds approximately 170,000 clones, with approximately 90% as singletons. The chain is built from TRBV6-5 and TRBJ1-2; D is unclear. This sample comprised peripheral blood, obtained 28 days after the second AZD1222 dose. This receptor was taken from an adult who received the AZD1222 COVID-19 vaccine. CDR3 nucleotide sequence: TGTGCCAGCACCCCCGGGGAGCAGACCGGTGGCTACACCTTC. Amino acids: CASTPGEQTGGYTF.